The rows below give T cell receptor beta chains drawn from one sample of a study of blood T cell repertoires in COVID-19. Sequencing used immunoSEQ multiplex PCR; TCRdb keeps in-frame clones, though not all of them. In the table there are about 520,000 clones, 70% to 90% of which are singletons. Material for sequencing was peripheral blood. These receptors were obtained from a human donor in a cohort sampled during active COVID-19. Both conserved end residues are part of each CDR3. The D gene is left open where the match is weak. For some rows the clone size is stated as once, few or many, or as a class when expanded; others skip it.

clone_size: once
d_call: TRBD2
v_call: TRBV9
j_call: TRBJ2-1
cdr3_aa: CASSPRLAGEVNEQFF
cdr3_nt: TGTGCCAGCAGCCCCCGACTAGCGGGAGAAGTCAATGAGCAGTTCTTC

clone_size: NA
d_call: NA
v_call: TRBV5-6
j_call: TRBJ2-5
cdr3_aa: CASSLGRGTQYF
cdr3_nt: TGTGCCAGCAGCTTGGGCCGAGGGACCCAGTACTTC

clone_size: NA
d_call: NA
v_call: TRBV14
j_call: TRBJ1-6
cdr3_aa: CASSQRQPSNSPLHF
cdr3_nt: TGTGCCAGCAGCCAGCGACAGCCTTCCAATTCACCCCTCCACTTT

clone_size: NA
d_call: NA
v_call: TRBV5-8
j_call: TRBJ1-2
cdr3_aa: CTSSFRDYGYTF
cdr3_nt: TGTACCAGCAGCTTCAGGGACTATGGCTACACCTTC

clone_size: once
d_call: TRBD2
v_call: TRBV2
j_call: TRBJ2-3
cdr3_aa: CASSVYPGGGGLGTDTQYF
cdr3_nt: TGTGCCAGCAGTGTTTATCCGGGAGGTGGGGGTTTGGGCACAGATACGCAGTATTTT

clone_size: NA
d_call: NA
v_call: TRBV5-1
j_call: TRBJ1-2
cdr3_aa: CASSLQQGGYGYTF
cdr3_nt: TGCGCCAGCAGCTTGCAACAGGGTGGCTATGGCTACACCTTC

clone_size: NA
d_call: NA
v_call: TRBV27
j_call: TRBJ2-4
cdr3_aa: CASSAGGIRAKNIQYF
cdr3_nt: TGTGCCAGCAGCGCAGGGGGGATCCGAGCCAAAAACATTCAGTACTTC

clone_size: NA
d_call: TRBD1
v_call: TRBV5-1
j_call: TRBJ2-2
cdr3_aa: CASKGQQNTGELFF
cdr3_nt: TGCGCCAGCAAGGGACAGCAGAACACCGGGGAGCTGTTTTTT

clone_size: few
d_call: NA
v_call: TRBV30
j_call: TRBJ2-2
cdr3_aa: CAWRETGELFF
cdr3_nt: TGTGCCTGGAGGGAGACCGGGGAGCTGTTTTTT

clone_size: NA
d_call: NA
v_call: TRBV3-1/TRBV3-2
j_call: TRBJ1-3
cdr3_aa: CASSQGRGTGGSGNTIYF
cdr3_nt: TGTGCCAGCAGCCAGGGCAGGGGAACGGGGGGCTCTGGAAACACCATATATTTT

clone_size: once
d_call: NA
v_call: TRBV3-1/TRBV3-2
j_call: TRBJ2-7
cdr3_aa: CASSQDNGEWNEQYF
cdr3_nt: TGTGCCAGCAGCCAAGATAACGGGGAGTGGAACGAGCAGTACTTC

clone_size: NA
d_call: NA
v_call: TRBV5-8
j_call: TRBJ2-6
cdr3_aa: CASSRRSGANVLTF
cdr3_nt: TGTGCCAGCAGCCGCCGGTCTGGGGCCAACGTCCTGACTTTC

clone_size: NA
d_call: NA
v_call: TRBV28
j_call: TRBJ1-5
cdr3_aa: CASRVLNQPQHF
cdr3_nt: TGTGCCAGCAGGGTACTCAATCAGCCCCAGCATTTT

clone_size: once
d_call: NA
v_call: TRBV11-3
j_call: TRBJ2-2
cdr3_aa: CASSLDRATGELFF
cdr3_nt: TGTGCCAGCAGCTTAGATAGAGCAACCGGGGAGCTGTTTTTT

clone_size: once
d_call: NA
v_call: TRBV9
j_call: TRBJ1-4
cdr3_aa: CASGSGILEANEKLFF
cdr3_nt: TGTGCCAGCGGGTCGGGAATCCTCGAGGCTAATGAAAAACTGTTTTTT

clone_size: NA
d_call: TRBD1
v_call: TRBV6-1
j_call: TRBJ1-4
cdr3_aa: CASSESSGGGHLFF
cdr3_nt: TGTGCCAGCAGTGAGAGTTCAGGGGGAGGTCATCTGTTTTTT

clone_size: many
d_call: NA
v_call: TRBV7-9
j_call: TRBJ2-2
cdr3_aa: CASSLPVGELFF
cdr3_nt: TGTGCCAGCAGCTTACCTGTGGGGGAGCTGTTTTTT

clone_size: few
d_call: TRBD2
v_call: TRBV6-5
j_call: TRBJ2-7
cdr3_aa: CASSYSRTSDSYEQYF
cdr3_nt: TGTGCCAGCAGTTACTCACGGACTAGCGACAGCTACGAGCAGTACTTC

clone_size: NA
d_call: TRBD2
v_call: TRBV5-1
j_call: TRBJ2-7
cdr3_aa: CASSLAISSGGTYEQYF
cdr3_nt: TGCGCCAGCAGCTTGGCGATTTCTAGCGGGGGTACCTACGAGCAGTACTTC

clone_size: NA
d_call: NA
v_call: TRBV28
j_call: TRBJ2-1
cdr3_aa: CASSEPGFEQFF
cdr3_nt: TGTGCCAGCAGCGAACCCGGGTTTGAGCAGTTCTTC

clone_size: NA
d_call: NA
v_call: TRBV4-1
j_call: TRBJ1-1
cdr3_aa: CASSREVSRETEAFF
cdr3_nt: TGCGCCAGCAGCCGGGAGGTTAGCAGGGAGACTGAAGCTTTCTTT

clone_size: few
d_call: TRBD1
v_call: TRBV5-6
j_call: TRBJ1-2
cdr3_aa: CASSLGGDYGYTF
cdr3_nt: TGTGCCAGCAGCTTAGGGGGCGACTATGGCTACACCTTC

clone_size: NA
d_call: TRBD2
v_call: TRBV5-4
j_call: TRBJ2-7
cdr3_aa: CASSPMIPPIAGGYNEQYF
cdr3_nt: TGTGCCAGCAGCCCGATGATTCCACCGATAGCGGGAGGCTACAACGAGCAGTACTTC

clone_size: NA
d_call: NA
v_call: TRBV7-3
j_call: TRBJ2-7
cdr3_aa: CASSLTLLDEQYF
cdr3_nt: TGTGCCAGCAGCTTAACCCTACTAGACGAGCAGTACTTC

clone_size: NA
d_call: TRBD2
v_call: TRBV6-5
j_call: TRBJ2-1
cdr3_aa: CASSQIAGAYNEQFF
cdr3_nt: TGTGCCAGCAGTCAGATAGCGGGAGCCTACAATGAGCAGTTCTTC

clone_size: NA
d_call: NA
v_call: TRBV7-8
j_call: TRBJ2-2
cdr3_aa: CASSLEARGRVGGELFF
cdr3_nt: TGTGCCAGCAGCTTAGAAGCGAGGGGGAGGGTTGGCGGGGAGCTGTTTTTT

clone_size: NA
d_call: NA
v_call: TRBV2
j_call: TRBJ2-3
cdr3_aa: CASNGGGTDTQYF
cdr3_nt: TGTGCCAGCAATGGGGGCGGGACAGATACGCAGTATTTT

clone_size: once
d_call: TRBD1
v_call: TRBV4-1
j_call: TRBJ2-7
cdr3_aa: CASSQEGTGAVYEQYF
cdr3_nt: TGCGCCAGCAGCCAAGAAGGGACAGGGGCGGTCTACGAGCAGTACTTC

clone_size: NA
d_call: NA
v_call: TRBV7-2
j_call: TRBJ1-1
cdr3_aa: CASSRGGTEAFF
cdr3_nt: TGTGCCAGCAGCCGGGGGGGCACTGAAGCTTTCTTT

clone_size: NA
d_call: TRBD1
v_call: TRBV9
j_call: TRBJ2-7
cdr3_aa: CASSLGDRVRGEQYF
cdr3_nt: TGTGCCAGCAGCCTAGGGGACAGGGTGAGGGGCGAGCAGTACTTC

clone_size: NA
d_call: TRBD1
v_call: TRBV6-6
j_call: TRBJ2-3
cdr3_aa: CASRPQGATQYF
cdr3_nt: TGTGCCAGCAGACCACAGGGGGCCACGCAGTATTTT

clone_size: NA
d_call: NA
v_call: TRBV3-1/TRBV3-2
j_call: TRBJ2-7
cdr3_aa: CASSQRGGFAYEQYF
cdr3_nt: TGTGCCAGCAGCCAAAGGGGGGGGTTCGCCTACGAGCAGTACTTC

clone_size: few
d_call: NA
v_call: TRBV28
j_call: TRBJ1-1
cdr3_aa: CASYTEGRRAFF
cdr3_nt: TGTGCCAGCTATACCGAGGGTAGGAGAGCTTTCTTT

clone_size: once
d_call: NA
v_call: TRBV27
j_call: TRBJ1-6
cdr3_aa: CASSLSRGPGLSPLHF
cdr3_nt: TGTGCCAGCAGTTTATCGCGGGGGCCAGGTTTGTCACCCCTCCACTTT

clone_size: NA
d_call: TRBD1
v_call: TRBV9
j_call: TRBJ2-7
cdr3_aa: CASSETGTGAYEQYF
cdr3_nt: TGTGCCAGCAGCGAGACCGGGACAGGGGCCTACGAGCAGTACTTC

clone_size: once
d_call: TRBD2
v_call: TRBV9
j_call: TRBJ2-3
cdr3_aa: CASSGPSPGLAFGSTDTQYF
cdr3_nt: TGTGCCAGCAGCGGCCCCTCCCCGGGACTAGCGTTTGGAAGCACAGATACGCAGTATTTT

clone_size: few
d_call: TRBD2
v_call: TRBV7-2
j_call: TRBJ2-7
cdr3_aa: CASSSGLAGYEQYF
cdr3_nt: TGTGCCAGCAGCTCGGGACTAGCAGGCTACGAGCAGTACTTC

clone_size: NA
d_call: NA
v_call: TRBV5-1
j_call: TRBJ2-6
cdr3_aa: CASSFRAESGANVLTF
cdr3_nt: TGCGCCAGCAGCTTTCGCGCTGAATCTGGGGCCAACGTCCTGACTTTC

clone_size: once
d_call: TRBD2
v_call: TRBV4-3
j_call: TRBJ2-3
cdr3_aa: CASSQEFRTGGPDTQYF
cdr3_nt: TGCGCCAGCAGCCAAGAATTCAGGACGGGAGGGCCAGATACGCAGTATTTT

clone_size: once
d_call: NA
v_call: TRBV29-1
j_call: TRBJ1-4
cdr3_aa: CSVRGPNEKLFF
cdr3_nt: TGCAGCGTCAGGGGTCCTAATGAAAAACTGTTTTTT

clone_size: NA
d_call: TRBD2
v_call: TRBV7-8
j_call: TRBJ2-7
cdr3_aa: CASSFGTSGREQYF
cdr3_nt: TGTGCCAGCAGCTTCGGGACTAGCGGGAGGGAGCAGTACTTC

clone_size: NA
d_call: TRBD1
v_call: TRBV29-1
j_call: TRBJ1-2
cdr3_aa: CSVARRGQGYLYGYTF
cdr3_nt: TGCAGCGTTGCAAGGAGGGGGCAAGGGTACCTCTATGGCTACACCTTC

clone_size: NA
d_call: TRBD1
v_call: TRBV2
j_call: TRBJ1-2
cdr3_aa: CASGRDRGDGYTF
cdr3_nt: TGTGCCAGCGGCCGGGACAGGGGTGATGGCTACACCTTC

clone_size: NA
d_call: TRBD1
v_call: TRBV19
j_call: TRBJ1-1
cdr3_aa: CASTPAGTLPGGRGAFF
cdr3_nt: TGTGCCAGTACTCCAGCAGGGACACTTCCAGGGGGTCGGGGAGCTTTCTTT

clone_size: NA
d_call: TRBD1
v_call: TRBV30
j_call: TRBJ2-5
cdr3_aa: CAWRGQAIRTQYF
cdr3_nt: TGTGCCTGGAGGGGACAGGCCATAAGGACCCAGTACTTC

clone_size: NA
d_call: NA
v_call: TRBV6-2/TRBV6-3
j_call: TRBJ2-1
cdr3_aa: CASSYLDSGDEQFF
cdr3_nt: TGTGCCAGCAGTTACCTGGACTCTGGGGATGAGCAGTTCTTC

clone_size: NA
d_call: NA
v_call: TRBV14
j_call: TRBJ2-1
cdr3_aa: CASSHRRHKDEQFF
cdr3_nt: TGTGCCAGCAGCCACAGAAGACATAAGGATGAGCAGTTCTTC

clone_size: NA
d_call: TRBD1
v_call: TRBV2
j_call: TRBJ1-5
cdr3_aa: CASRDRGGFQPQHF
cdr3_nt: TGTGCCAGCAGGGACAGGGGCGGGTTTCAGCCCCAGCATTTT

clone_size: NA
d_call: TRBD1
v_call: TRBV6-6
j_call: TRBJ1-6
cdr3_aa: CASSRIRDSAYNSPLHF
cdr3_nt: TGTGCCAGCAGCCGAATCCGGGACAGCGCGTATAATTCACCCCTCCACTTT

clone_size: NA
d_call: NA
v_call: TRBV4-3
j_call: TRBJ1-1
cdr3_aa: CASSQVKNTEAFF
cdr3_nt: TGCGCCAGCAGCCAAGTTAAGAACACTGAAGCTTTCTTT

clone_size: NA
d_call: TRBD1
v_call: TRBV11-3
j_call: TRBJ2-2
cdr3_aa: CASTPKTGGTGELFF
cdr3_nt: TGTGCCAGCACCCCCAAGACAGGGGGTACCGGGGAGCTGTTTTTT

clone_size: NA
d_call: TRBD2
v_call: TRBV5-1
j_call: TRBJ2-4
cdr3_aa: CASSPGLALAKNIQYF
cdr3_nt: TGCGCCAGCAGTCCGGGACTAGCGCTAGCCAAAAACATTCAGTACTTC

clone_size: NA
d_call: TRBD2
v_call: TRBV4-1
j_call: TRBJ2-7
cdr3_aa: CASSQDLLAGAYEQYF
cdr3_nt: TGCGCCAGCAGCCAAGATCTACTAGCGGGAGCCTACGAGCAGTACTTC